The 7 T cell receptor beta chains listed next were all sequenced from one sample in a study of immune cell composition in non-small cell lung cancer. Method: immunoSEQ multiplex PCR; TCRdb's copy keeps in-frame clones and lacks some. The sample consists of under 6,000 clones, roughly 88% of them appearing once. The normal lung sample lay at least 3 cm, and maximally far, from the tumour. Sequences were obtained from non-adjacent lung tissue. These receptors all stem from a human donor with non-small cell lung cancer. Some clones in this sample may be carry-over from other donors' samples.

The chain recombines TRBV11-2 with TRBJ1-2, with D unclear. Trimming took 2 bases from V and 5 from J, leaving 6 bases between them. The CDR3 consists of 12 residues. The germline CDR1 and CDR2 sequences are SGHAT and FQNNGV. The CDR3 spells CASSLITYGYTF. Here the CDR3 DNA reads TGTGCCAGCAGCTTAATAACTTATGGCTACACCTTC.

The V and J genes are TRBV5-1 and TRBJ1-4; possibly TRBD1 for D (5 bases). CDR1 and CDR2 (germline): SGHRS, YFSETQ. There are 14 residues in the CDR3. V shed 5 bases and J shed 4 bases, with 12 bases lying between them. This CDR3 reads CASSTGRDNEKLFF. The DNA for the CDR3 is TGCGCCAGCAGTACAGGAAGAGATAATGAAAAACTGTTTTTT.

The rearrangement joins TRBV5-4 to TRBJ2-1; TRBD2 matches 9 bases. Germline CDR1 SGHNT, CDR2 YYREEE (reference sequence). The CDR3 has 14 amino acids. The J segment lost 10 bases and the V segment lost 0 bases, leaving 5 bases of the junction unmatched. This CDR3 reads CASSLGLSGGEQFF. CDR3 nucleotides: TGTGCCAGCAGCTTGGGACTTAGCGGGGGCGAGCAGTTCTTC.

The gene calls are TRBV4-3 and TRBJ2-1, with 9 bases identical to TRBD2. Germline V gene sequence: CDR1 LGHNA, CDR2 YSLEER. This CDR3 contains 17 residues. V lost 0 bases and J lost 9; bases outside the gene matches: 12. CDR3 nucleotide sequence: TGCGCCAGCAGCCAAGAATTGTTTAGCGGGAGAGAGGGTGAGCAGTTCTTC. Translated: CASSQELFSGREGEQFF.

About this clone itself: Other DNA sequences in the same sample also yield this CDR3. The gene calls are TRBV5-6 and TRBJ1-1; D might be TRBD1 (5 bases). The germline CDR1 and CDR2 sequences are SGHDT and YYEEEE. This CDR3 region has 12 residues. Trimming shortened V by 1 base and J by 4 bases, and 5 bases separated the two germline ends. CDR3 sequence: CASSLRGTEAFF. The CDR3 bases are TGTGCCAGCAGCTTGAGGGGCACTGAAGCTTTCTTT.

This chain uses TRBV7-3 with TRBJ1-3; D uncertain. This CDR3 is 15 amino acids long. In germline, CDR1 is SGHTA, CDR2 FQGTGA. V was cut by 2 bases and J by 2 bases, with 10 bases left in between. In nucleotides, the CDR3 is TGTGCCAGCAGCTTAGAGGGAAGGACTGGAAACACCATATATTTT. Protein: CASSLEGRTGNTIYF.

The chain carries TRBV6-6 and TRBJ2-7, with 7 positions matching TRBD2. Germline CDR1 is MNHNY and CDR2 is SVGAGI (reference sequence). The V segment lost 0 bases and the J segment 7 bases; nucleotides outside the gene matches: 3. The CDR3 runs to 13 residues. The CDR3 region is CASSYSPSGEQYF. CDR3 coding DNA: TGTGCCAGCAGTTACTCACCTAGCGGAGAGCAGTACTTC.